Below are 11 T cell receptor beta chains sequenced from a single sample in a study of blood T cell repertoires in COVID-19. The repertoire was sequenced with immunoSEQ multiplex PCR; TCRdb's copy has only in-frame clones and lacks some. There are fewer than 250,000 clones in the sample; 65% to 85% occur only once, and 3.2% lies in the top ten. Sample: PBMCs or T cells enriched from blood (not recorded which). The receptors derive from a woman in her twenties or thirties who had recovered from COVID-19.

This clone was counted a single time. This rearrangement joins TRBV5-1 to TRBJ2-7; D might be TRBD2 (5 bases). The V and J ends lost 0 bases and 2 bases respectively, with 6 bases between them. Germline CDR1 is SGHRS and CDR2 is YFSETQ. This CDR3 comprises 13 residues. The CDR3 is CASSLEEAYEQYF. In DNA form, the CDR3 reads TGCGCCAGCAGCTTGGAGGAGGCCTACGAGCAGTACTTC.

This clone is a singleton in its sample. This chain links TRBV11-2 with TRBJ1-1, with TRBD1 identical over 7 bases. J was trimmed by 1 base and V by 5 bases; bases with no gene match: 13. The germline CDR1 and CDR2 sequences are SGHAT and FQNNGV. The CDR3 totals 17 residues. The CDR3 nucleotides read TGTGCCAGCAGCCAACCCCAATACAGGGGATCGAACACTGAAGCTTTCTTT. It codes for CASSQPQYRGSNTEAFF.

This clone was seen a handful of times. This sequence joins TRBV10-1 and TRBJ1-1; perhaps TRBD1 as D (6 bases). Germline V gene data show CDR1 as WNHNN and CDR2 as SYGVQD (reference sequence). V dropped 3 bases and J dropped 5 bases, with 13 bases sitting between them. CDR3 length: 14 amino acids. The CDR3 bases are TGCGCCAGCAGTGATCCAGGGGTAGTTACTGAAGCTTTCTTT. Encoded protein: CASSDPGVVTEAFF.

This chain uses TRBV15 with TRBJ2-5; D gene ambiguous. The germline V and J ends were trimmed by 2 bases and 2 bases, with 15 bases remaining between them. This CDR3 is built from 16 residues. CDR1 and CDR2 from the germline V gene are LNHNV and YYDKDF (reference sequence). The CDR3 DNA reads as TGTGCCACCAGCAGAATTTCAGGTACATCGCAAGAGACCCAGTACTTC. It translates to CATSRISGTSQETQYF.

The chain is built from TRBV6-1 and TRBJ1-5; possibly TRBD1 for D (6 bases). This CDR3 contains 14 residues. The V gene's germline CDR1 is MNHNS and CDR2 SASEGT. V was shortened by 3 bases and J by 7 bases, with 13 bases between the two germline ends. In DNA form, the CDR3 reads TGTGCCAGCAGTGAGGGGGCCAGTTCACAGCCCCAGCATTTT. This codes for CASSEGASSQPQHF.

The gene calls are TRBV2 and TRBJ2-7; TRBD1 agrees at 12 bases. The J segment lost 1 base and the V segment lost 8 bases, leaving 9 bases of the junction unmatched. CDR3 length: 16 amino acids. Per the germline V gene, CDR1 is SNHLY and CDR2 is FYNNEI. CDR3 residues: CASWDRGRKGSYEQYF. Written as DNA, the CDR3 is TGTGCCAGCTGGGACAGGGGGCGCAAAGGGTCCTACGAGCAGTACTTC.

The genes are TRBV28 and TRBJ1-2; possibly TRBD1 for D (6 bases). Germline assignment: CDR1 MDHEN and CDR2 SYDVKM. The CDR3 is made up of 15 amino acids. V lost 6 bases and J lost 0, with 14 bases in between. CDR3 DNA: TGTGCCAGCAGGTCACAGGGATCTCCTAACTATGGCTACACCTTC. Encoded protein: CASRSQGSPNYGYTF.

This clone was seen only once. This chain links TRBV6-5 with TRBJ1-1; D is unresolved. CDR1 MNHEY and CDR2 SVGAGI come from the germline V gene. The CDR3 covers 13 residues. V was shortened by 4 bases and J by 1 base, with 7 bases between the two germline ends. CDR3 DNA sequence: TGTGCCAGCAGTTTGGAGCGGAACACTGAAGCTTTCTTT. The encoded protein is CASSLERNTEAFF.

This clone was seen only once. The gene calls are TRBV10-3 and TRBJ1-5; 7 bases map to TRBD1. V dropped 6 bases and J dropped 6; count of bases not matched to a gene: 8. This CDR3 contains 14 residues. The germline CDR1 and CDR2 sequences are ENHRY and SYGVKD. The CDR3 loop is CAISTSGGSQPQHF. DNA for the CDR3: TGTGCCATCAGCACGTCAGGGGGTTCTCAGCCCCAGCATTTT.

This chain connects TRBV3-1 (or the pseudogene TRBV3-2) to TRBJ2-6; 10 bases fit TRBD1. CDR3 length equals 20 residues. V was clipped by 1 base and J by 3 bases; unmatched bases: 12. The germline V gene encodes CDR1 LGHDT and CDR2 YNNKEL (reference sequence). The CDR3 coding sequence is TGTGCCAGCAGCCAAGGTCCTCCGGGACAGGGGATCTTTGGGGCCAACGTCCTGACTTTC. It specifies CASSQGPPGQGIFGANVLTF.

V is TRBV5-1 and J is TRBJ1-2; TRBD1 aligns across 8 bases. V shed 0 bases and J 9 bases; nucleotides not matched to a gene: 4. Germline values: CDR1 SGHRS, CDR2 YFSETQ. The CDR3 is 13 amino acids. CDR3 residues: CASSLEQGASYTF. The CDR3, as DNA: TGCGCCAGCAGCTTGGAGCAGGGGGCCAGCTACACCTTC.